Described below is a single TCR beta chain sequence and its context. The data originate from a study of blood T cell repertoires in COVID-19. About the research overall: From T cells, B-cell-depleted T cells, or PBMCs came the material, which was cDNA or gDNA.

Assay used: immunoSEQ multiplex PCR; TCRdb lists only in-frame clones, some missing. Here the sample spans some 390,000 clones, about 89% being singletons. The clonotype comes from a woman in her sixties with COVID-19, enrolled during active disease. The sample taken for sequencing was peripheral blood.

The CDR3 reads CASAGAKNYGYTF. CDR3 in DNA: TGTGCCAGCGCAGGCGCAAAGAACTATGGCTACACCTTC. This chain uses TRBV6-5 with TRBJ1-2, with D uncertain. The germline CDR1 and CDR2 sequences are MNHEY and SVGAGI. CDR3 length: 13 amino acids. The V end lost 8 bases, the J end lost 2 bases, and 12 bases lay between the germline ends.